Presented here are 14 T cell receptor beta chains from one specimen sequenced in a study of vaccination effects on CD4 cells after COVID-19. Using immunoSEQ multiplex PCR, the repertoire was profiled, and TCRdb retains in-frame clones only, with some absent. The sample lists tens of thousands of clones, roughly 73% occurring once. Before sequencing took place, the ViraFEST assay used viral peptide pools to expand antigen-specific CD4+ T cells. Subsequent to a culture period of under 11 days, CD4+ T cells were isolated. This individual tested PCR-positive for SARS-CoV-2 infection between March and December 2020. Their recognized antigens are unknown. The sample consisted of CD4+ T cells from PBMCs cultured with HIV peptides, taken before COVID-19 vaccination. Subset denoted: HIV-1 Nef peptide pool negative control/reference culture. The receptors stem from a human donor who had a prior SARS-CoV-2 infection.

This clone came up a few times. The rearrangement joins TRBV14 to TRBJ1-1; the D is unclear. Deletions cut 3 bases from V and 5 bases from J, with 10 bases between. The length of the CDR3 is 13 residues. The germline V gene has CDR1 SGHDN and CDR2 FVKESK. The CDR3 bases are TGTGCCAGCAGCCAGGGCTTGGGGACTGAAGCTTTCTTT. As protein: CASSQGLGTEAFF.

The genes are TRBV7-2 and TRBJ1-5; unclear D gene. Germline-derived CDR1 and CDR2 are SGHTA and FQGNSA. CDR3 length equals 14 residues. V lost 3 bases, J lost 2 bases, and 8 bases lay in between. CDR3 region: CASSFQHGNQPQHF. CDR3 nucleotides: TGTGCCAGCAGCTTCCAGCATGGCAATCAGCCCCAGCATTTT.

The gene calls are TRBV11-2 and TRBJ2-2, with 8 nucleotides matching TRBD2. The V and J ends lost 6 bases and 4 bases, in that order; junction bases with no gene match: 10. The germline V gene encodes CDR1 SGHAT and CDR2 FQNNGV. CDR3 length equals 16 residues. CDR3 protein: CASSRGTRWATGELFF. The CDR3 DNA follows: TGTGCCAGCAGTCGGGGGACTAGGTGGGCCACCGGGGAGCTGTTTTTT. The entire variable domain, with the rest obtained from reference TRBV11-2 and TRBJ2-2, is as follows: EAGVAQSPRYKIIEKRQSVAFWCNPISGHATLYWYQQILGQGPKLLIQFQNNGVVDDSQLPKDRFSAERLKGVDSTLKIQPAKLEDSAVYLCASSRGTRWATGELFFGEGSRLTVL.

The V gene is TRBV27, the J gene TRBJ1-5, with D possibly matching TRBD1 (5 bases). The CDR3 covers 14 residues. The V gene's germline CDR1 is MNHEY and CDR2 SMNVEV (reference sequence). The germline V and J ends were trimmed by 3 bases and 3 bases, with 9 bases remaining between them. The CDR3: CASSFQGANQPQHF. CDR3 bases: TGTGCCAGCAGTTTCCAAGGGGCCAATCAGCCCCAGCATTTT.

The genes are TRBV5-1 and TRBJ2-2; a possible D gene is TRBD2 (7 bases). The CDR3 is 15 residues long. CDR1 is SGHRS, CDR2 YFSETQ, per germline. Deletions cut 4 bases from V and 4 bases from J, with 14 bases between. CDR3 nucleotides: TGCGCCAGCAGCCGGCGGGGGCAAGGCACCGGGGAGCTGTTTTTT. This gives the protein CASSRRGQGTGELFF.

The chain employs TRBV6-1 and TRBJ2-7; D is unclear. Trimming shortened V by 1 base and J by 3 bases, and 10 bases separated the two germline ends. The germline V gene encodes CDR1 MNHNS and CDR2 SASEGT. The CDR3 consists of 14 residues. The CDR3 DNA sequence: TGTGCCAGCAGTGAAGGCGGCAGCCGCTACGAGCAGTACTTC. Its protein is CASSEGGSRYEQYF.

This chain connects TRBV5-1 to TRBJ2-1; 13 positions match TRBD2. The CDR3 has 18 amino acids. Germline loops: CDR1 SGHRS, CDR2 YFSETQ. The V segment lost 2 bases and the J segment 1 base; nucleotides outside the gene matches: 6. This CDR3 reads CASSLRGTSGVSYNEQFF. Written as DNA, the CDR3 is TGCGCCAGCAGCTTAAGAGGGACTAGCGGGGTGTCCTACAATGAGCAGTTCTTC. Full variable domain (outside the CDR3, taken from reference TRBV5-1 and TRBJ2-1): KAGVTQTPRYLIKTRGQQVTLSCSPISGHRSVSWYQQTPGQGLQFLFEYFSETQRNKGNFPGRFSGRQFSNSRSEMNVSTLELGDSALYLCASSLRGTSGVSYNEQFFGPGTRLTVL.

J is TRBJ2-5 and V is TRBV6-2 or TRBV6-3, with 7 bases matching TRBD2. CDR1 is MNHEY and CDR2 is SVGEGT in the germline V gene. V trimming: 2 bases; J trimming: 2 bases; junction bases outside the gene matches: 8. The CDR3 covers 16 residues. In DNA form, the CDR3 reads TGTGCCAGCAGTTACGTGAGACTAGCTAATCAAGAGACCCAGTACTTC. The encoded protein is CASSYVRLANQETQYF.

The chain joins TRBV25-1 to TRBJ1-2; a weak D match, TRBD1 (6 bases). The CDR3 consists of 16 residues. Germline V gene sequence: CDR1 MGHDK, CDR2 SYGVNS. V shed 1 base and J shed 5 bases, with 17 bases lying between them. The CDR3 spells CASSEWGGGREYGYTF. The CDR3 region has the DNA TGTGCCAGCAGTGAATGGGGCGGGGGGCGCGAATATGGCTACACCTTC.

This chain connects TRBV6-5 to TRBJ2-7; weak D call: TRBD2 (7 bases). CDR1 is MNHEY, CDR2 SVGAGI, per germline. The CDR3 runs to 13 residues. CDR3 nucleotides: TGTGCAAGTGGGGGGGACAAGAGTTACGAGCAGTACTTC. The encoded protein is CASGGDKSYEQYF.

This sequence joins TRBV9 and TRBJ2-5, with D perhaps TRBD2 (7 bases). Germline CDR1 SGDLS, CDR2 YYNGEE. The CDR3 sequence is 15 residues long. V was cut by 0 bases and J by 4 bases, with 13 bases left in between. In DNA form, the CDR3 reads TGTGCCAGCAGCGTAGAGGGGGGGCGCGGAGAGACCCAGTACTTC. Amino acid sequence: CASSVEGGRGETQYF. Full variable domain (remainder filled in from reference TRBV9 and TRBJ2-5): DSGVTQTPKHLITATGQRVTLRCSPRSGDLSVYWYQQSLDQGLQFLIQYYNGEERAKGNILERFSAQQFPDLHSELNLSSLELGDSALYFCASSVEGGRGETQYFGPGTRLLVL.

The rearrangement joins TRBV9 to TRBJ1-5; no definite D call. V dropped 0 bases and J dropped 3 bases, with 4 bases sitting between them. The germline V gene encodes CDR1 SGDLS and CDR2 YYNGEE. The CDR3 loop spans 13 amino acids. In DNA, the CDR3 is TGTGCCAGCAGCGTAGAGCCCAATCAGCCCCAGCATTTT. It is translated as CASSVEPNQPQHF. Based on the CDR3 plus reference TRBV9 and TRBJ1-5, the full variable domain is DSGVTQTPKHLITATGQRVTLRCSPRSGDLSVYWYQQSLDQGLQFLIQYYNGEERAKGNILERFSAQQFPDLHSELNLSSLELGDSALYFCASSVEPNQPQHFGDGTRLSIL.

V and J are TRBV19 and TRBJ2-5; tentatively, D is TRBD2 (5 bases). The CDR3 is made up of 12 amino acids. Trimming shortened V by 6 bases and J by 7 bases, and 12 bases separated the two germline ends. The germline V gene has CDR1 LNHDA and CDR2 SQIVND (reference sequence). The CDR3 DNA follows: TGTGCCAGTAGGGAGGCGAGTGGGACCCAGTACTTC. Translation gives CASREASGTQYF. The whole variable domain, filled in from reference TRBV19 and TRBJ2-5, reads DGGITQSPKYLFRKEGQNVTLSCEQNLNHDAMYWYRQDPGQGLRLIYYSQIVNDFQKGDIAEGYSVSREKKESFPLTVTSAQKNPTAFYLCASREASGTQYFGPGTRLLVL.

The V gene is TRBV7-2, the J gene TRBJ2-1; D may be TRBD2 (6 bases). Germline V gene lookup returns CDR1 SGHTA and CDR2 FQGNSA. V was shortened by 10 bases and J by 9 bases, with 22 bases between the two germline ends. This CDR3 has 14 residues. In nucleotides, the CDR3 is TGTGCCACCTTAGCGGACGCGTGGGCCACTGAGCAGTTCTTC. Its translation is CATLADAWATEQFF. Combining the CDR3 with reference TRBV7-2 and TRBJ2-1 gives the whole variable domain GAGVSQSPSNKVTEKGKDVELRCDPISGHTALYWYRQSLGQGLEFLIYFQGNSAPDKSGLPSDRFSAERTGGSVSTLTIQRTQQEDSAVYLCATLADAWATEQFFGPGTRLTVL.